One sample yielded the 4 T cell receptor beta chains listed below, sequenced in a study of T cell repertoires in cytomegalovirus infection. From the reads, TCRdb called clonotypes with MiXCR, one entry per CDR3 protein. The sample has about 900,000 distinct CDR3 sequences, 25% to 40% seen once. These receptors lack a known antigen. The specimen was cultured CD8+ T cells from PBMCs, collected from culture after CMV antigen stimulation. These receptors were taken from a human donor in good health (CMV status not recorded). Some clones in this sample may be carry-over from other donors' samples.

This clonotype was seen more than once but under ten times. The V call is TRBV7-8, the J call TRBJ1-2; the D gene is possibly TRBD1 (5 bases). This CDR3 comprises 15 residues. V was cut by 2 bases and J by 1 base, with 11 bases left in between. Germline CDR1 is SGHVS and CDR2 is FQNEAQ. In nucleotides, the CDR3 is TGTGCCAGCAGCTTAATCCCAGGGAATAACTATGGCTACACCTTC. It is translated as CASSLIPGNNYGYTF.

In this sample, this clonotype turned up a few times. V and J are TRBV7-9 and TRBJ1-1; D unclear. The CDR3 is 14 amino acids. The germline V gene encodes CDR1 SEHNR and CDR2 FQNEAQ (reference sequence). V was pared by 8 bases and J by 4 bases, with 17 bases between. The chain's CDR3 is CASEGRTPGTEAFF. The CDR3 coding sequence is TGTGCCAGCGAAGGAAGAACTCCGGGCACTGAAGCTTTCTTT.

The chain joins TRBV9 to TRBJ2-1; the D is unclear. The CDR3 extends over 15 amino acids. The germline gives CDR1 SGDLS, CDR2 YYNGEE. V was trimmed by 0 bases and J by 0 bases, leaving 7 bases between them. CDR3 sequence reads: CASSVGEASYNEQFF. CDR3 coding DNA: TGTGCCAGCAGCGTAGGAGAGGCCTCCTACAATGAGCAGTTCTTC.

As regards this clonotype: Just one base apart from a much larger clone, this may be a read error. The chain links TRBV7-6 to TRBJ1-1, with 7 bases that match TRBD1. Germline CDR1 reads SGHVS; CDR2 reads FNYEAQ. CDR3 length equals 13 residues. CDR3 region: CTSSLDRAGEAFF. The CDR3 nucleotides read TGTACCAGCAGCTTAGACAGGGCGGGTGAAGCTTTCTTT.